A single sample is the source of the 29 T cell receptor beta chains below, sequenced in a study of T cells expressing NK-cell markers. TCRdb reanalyzed the 5' RACE reads and collapses them to one entry per CDR3 protein, without DNA. The table counts some 340,000 distinct CDR3 sequences; 5.2% lies in the top ten. Input material: blood T cells: a sorted CD56 or NKG2C T cell subset, CD4+ or CD8+ T cells, or bulk PBMC T cells (not recorded which). The source is a man between 18 and 69 years old in good health.

The chain couples TRBV6-1 to TRBJ1-2; TCRdb proposes TRBD1, but this gene call is untestable without DNA. The CDR3 has 13 residues. Looked up from germline, CDR1 is MNHNS and CDR2 is SASEGT. The CDR3 sequence: CATSGGHNYGYTF.

The chain couples TRBV20-1 to TRBJ1-2. From germline, CDR1 is DFQATT and CDR2 SNEGSKA (reference sequence). The CDR3 sequence is 13 residues long. The CDR3 loop reads CSAELSTNYGYTF.

The chain recombines TRBV18 with TRBJ1-2; TCRdb's D call, TRBD1, is unchecked because there is no DNA. This CDR3 contains 14 residues. CDR1 and CDR2 from the germline V gene are KGHSH and LQKENI. CDR3 protein: CASSPGQGSSGYTF.

V usage is TRBV2 and J usage is TRBJ1-2; TCRdb names TRBD1, which stays unverified in the absence of DNA. The CDR3 totals 15 residues. CDR1 SNHLY and CDR2 FYNNEI come from the germline V gene. CDR3: CASAPGTVGPYGYTF. Complete variable domain (other parts from reference TRBV2 and TRBJ1-2): EPEVTQTPSHQVTQMGQEVILRCVPISNHLYFYWYRQILGQKVEFLVSFYNNEISEKSEIFDDQFSVERPDGSNFTLKIRSTKLEDSAMYFCASAPGTVGPYGYTFGSGTRLTVV.

V and J are TRBV5-6 and TRBJ2-7. From germline, CDR1 is SGHDT and CDR2 YYEEEE. CDR3 length: 15 amino acids. The CDR3 loop is CASSISSRSYYEQYF.

The rearrangement joins TRBV19 to TRBJ1-5; without DNA, the TCRdb call of TRBD1 cannot be checked. This CDR3 is 13 amino acids long. CDR1 is LNHDA, CDR2 SQIVND, per germline (reference sequence). The CDR3 reads CASSMGGGQPQHF.

V usage is TRBV2 and J usage is TRBJ2-1; there is no DNA to check the TCRdb D call of TRBD1. Germline loops: CDR1 SNHLY, CDR2 FYNNEI. CDR3 length: 13 amino acids. The CDR3 loop is CASYWTGAGEQFF. The whole variable domain, remainder taken from reference TRBV2 and TRBJ2-1, is EPEVTQTPSHQVTQMGQEVILRCVPISNHLYFYWYRQILGQKVEFLVSFYNNEISEKSEIFDDQFSVERPDGSNFTLKIRSTKLEDSAMYFCASYWTGAGEQFFGPGTRLTVL.

The rearrangement links TRBV11-2 to TRBJ2-1. The length of the CDR3 is 15 residues. CDR1 is SGHAT, CDR2 FQNNGV, per germline. CDR3 in amino acids: CASSFGTWTYNEQFF.

This sequence joins TRBV28 and TRBJ2-6; TCRdb's D call, TRBD1, is unchecked because there is no DNA. Germline loops: CDR1 MDHEN, CDR2 SYDVKM. This CDR3 contains 17 residues. CDR3: CASSLDRGSSGANVLTF.

J is TRBJ1-1 and V is TRBV20-1; TCRdb's D call, TRBD1, is unchecked because there is no DNA. This CDR3 has 13 residues. CDR1 and CDR2 from the germline V gene are DFQATT and SNEGSKA (reference sequence). CDR3: CSAQNRVGTEAFF.

This chain connects TRBV27 to TRBJ2-1; TCRdb proposes TRBD2, but this gene call is untestable without DNA. The germline CDR1 and CDR2 sequences are MNHEY and SMNVEV (reference sequence). The CDR3 covers 18 residues. The CDR3 sequence is CASSTKPIAGGLGIEQFF.

The V and J genes are TRBV3-1 and TRBJ2-1; the D gene TCRdb calls, TRBD1, cannot be checked with no DNA. Per germline, CDR1 LGHDT and CDR2 YNNKEL (reference sequence). The CDR3 contains 20 residues. CDR3 loop: CASSQDKSRGSKRTYNEQFF.

V is TRBV5-1 and J is TRBJ2-5; with no DNA, the TCRdb D assignment of TRBD2 cannot be verified. The CDR3 extends over 15 amino acids. Per the germline V gene, CDR1 is SGHRS and CDR2 is YFSETQ. CDR3 sequence reads: CASSLMGLGGETQYF.

The V and J genes are TRBV5-6 and TRBJ2-5; absent DNA, TCRdb's TRBD1 call cannot be checked. CDR3 length: 14 residues. Per the germline V gene, CDR1 is SGHDT and CDR2 is YYEEEE. The CDR3 spells CASSQQGAQETQYF.

The chain employs TRBV6-5 and TRBJ1-5; TCRdb picks TRBD1, but there is no DNA to check that call. The CDR3 has 16 residues. The germline V gene has CDR1 MNHEY and CDR2 SVGAGI. CDR3 sequence: CASRGEDRAINQPQHF.

This sequence joins TRBV18 and TRBJ2-7; TCRdb picks TRBD1, but there is no DNA to check that call. Germline-derived CDR1 and CDR2 are KGHSH and LQKENI. This CDR3 spans 14 amino acids. Here the CDR3 reads CASSPGTGQGEQYF.

The chain combines TRBV6-5 with TRBJ2-4; TCRdb selects TRBD1, and the lack of DNA leaves this call unchecked. The V gene's germline CDR1 is MNHEY and CDR2 SVGAGI. The CDR3 length is 14 residues. The CDR3 sequence: CASRDSSQGNIQYF.

The rearrangement links TRBV6-1 to TRBJ2-3; TCRdb designates TRBD2, a call that cannot be tested without DNA. Germline CDR1 is MNHNS and CDR2 is SASEGT. The CDR3 is 15 residues long. CDR3 amino acids: CATAAGGPPGDTQYF.

The chain employs TRBV9 and TRBJ2-3; absent DNA, TCRdb's TRBD2 call cannot be checked. From germline, CDR1 is SGDLS and CDR2 YYNGEE. This CDR3 contains 16 residues. CDR3 region: CASRPLAGTHTDTQYF.

This chain uses TRBV15 with TRBJ2-7. The CDR3 totals 17 residues. Germline V gives CDR1 LNHNV, CDR2 YYDKDF (reference sequence). This CDR3 reads CATSRDGYAVNAYEQYF. Full variable domain (remainder filled in from reference TRBV15 and TRBJ2-7): DAMVIQNPRYQVTQFGKPVTLSCSQTLNHNVMYWYQQKSSQAPKLLFHYYDKDFNNEADTPDNFQSRRPNTSFCFLDIRSPGLGDTAMYLCATSRDGYAVNAYEQYFGPGTRLTVT.

The chain uses TRBV5-8 and TRBJ1-5; absent DNA, TCRdb's TRBD1 call cannot be checked. The CDR3 spans 14 residues. Germline V gene sequence: CDR1 SGHTS, CDR2 YDEGEE. CDR3 loop: CASSFRDRGWPQHF.

The rearrangement uses TRBV3-1 and TRBJ2-1. CDR3 length equals 15 residues. The germline V gene has CDR1 LGHDT and CDR2 YNNKEL (reference sequence). The CDR3 reads CASSRYSTPYNEQFF.

The chain uses TRBV29-1 and TRBJ2-3. Germline lookup yields CDR1 SQVTM and CDR2 ANQGSEA. The CDR3 loop spans 12 amino acids. CDR3: CSANRHDYTQYF.

V usage is TRBV6-1 and J usage is TRBJ1-1; the TCRdb D gene call, TRBD1, has no DNA to confirm it. Looked up from germline, CDR1 is MNHNS and CDR2 is SASEGT. The CDR3 loop spans 16 amino acids. CDR3 in amino acids: CASSPRDIRAGTEAFF.

V usage is TRBV30 and J usage is TRBJ1-2; absent DNA, TCRdb's TRBD1 call cannot be checked. CDR1 and CDR2 from the germline V gene are GTSNPN and SVGIG (reference sequence). The CDR3 runs to 13 residues. CDR3 in amino acids: CAWIGRGRRGYTF.

This chain joins TRBV20-1 and TRBJ2-5; TCRdb designates TRBD1, a call that cannot be tested without DNA. CDR1 and CDR2 (germline): DFQATT, SNEGSKA (reference sequence). This CDR3 is built from 15 residues. The CDR3 spells CSAGQGAGAQETQYF.

The chain carries TRBV20-1 and TRBJ1-1; TCRdb indicates TRBD1, and absent DNA this call remains unverified. The CDR3 is 16 amino acids. In germline, CDR1 is DFQATT, CDR2 SNEGSKA (reference sequence). This CDR3 is CSARDLGTGVNTEAFF.

The rearrangement uses TRBV21-1 and TRBJ2-7; TCRdb lists TRBD1, though no DNA is available to test this call. TRBV21-1 counts as a pseudogene. CDR3 length equals 15 residues. The chain's CDR3 is CASSKKVDSTYEQYF.

The CDR3 region is CASTPGGAETQYF. J is TRBJ2-5 and V is TRBV2; TCRdb calls TRBD1, which cannot be checked without DNA. Looked up from germline, CDR1 is SNHLY and CDR2 is FYNNEI. This CDR3 has 13 amino acids.